These T cell receptor beta chains were read from a single sample in a study of cytomegalovirus exposure and HLA in healthy donors. Profiling relied on immunoSEQ multiplex PCR, and the TCRdb table lists in-frame clones only, not all of them. The sample has 150,000 to 200,000 clones; around four fifths are singletons. Source material: PBMCs. The receptors originated from a girl aged 2-15 years in good health and CMV-seropositive. The CDR3 runs from the conserved cysteine through the conserved F or W. The D gene is left open where the match is weak. Rows may omit the clone size; those that give it use once, few, many or a size class.

- | 15 | TRBJ1-5 | - | TRBV6-5 | TGTGCCAGCAGGGGACTGAGCTTCGGCAATCAGCCCCAGCATTTT | CASRGLSFGNQPQHF
TRBD1 | 16 | TRBJ2-1 | - | TRBV28 | TGTGCCAGCAGTTTATCTTCAGGGGGCTGGTACAATGAGCAGTTCTTC | CASSLSSGGWYNEQFF
- | 13 | TRBJ2-2 | - | TRBV28 | TGTGCCAGCACCCGCAGGGGTACCGGGGAGCTGTTTTTT | CASTRRGTGELFF
- | 16 | TRBJ2-5 | once | TRBV30 | TGTGCCGGGGACAAGGGGAGTAGCGGGCCCCAAGAGACCCAGTACTTC | CAGDKGSSGPQETQYF
TRBD2 | 14 | TRBJ2-7 | - | TRBV28 | TGTGCCAGCAGGGTGGGACTAGCGGGGGTCGAGCAGTACTTC | CASRVGLAGVEQYF
- | 14 | TRBJ2-1 | - | TRBV11-2 | TGTGCCAGCAGCCCCAACTCCGGGCGGGATGAGCAGTTCTTC | CASSPNSGRDEQFF
TRBD1 | 14 | TRBJ2-5 | few | TRBV6-5 | TGTGCCAGCAGTAACCGGGACAGGGGAGAGACCCAGTACTTC | CASSNRDRGETQYF
- | 15 | TRBJ2-7 | - | TRBV5-6 | TGTGCCAGCAGCTGGGGGGAGACAGTGACCTACGAGCAGTACTTC | CASSWGETVTYEQYF
- | 13 | TRBJ2-7 | - | TRBV30 | TGTGCCTGGAGGAGACTTGGTCACTACGAGCAGTACTTC | CAWRRLGHYEQYF
- | 15 | TRBJ1-5 | - | TRBV6-4 | TGTGCCAGCAGTGATTCTGGGGGCAACAATCAGCCCCAGCATTTT | CASSDSGGNNQPQHF
TRBD1 | 15 | TRBJ2-2 | - | TRBV9 | TGTGCCAGCAGCGTAGGGGACAGGGACCCCGGGGAGCTGTTTTTT | CASSVGDRDPGELFF
- | 11 | TRBJ2-7 | - | TRBV14 | TGTGCCAGCAGCCAAGATAGCGAGCAGTACTTC | CASSQDSEQYF
TRBD1 | 14 | TRBJ1-1 | - | TRBV19 | TGTGCCAGTAAGCCCGGGACAGAATGGACTGAAGCTTTCTTT | CASKPGTEWTEAFF
- | 14 | TRBJ2-3 | - | TRBV6-4 | TGTGCCAGCAGTGACGGGGAGGGGGCAGATACGCAGTATTTT | CASSDGEGADTQYF
- | 15 | TRBJ2-7 | few | TRBV5-6 | TGTGCCAGCAGCCAAGGACAGAGTACCGCCTACGAGCAGTACTTC | CASSQGQSTAYEQYF
TRBD2 | 15 | TRBJ2-1 | - | TRBV6-1 | TGTGCCAGCAGTCAACTAGCGGGAGACTACAATGAGCAGTTCTTC | CASSQLAGDYNEQFF
- | 13 | TRBJ2-7 | - | TRBV4-1 | TGCGCCAGCAGCGAAAGCGAGGGCTACGAGCAGTACTTC | CASSESEGYEQYF
- | 15 | TRBJ2-5 | - | TRBV28 | TGTGCCAGCAGTACCCGATTCAGGGGGGAAGAGACCCAGTACTTC | CASSTRFRGEETQYF
- | 15 | TRBJ1-5 | - | TRBV30 | TGTGCCTGGAGTGTAGAGAGGGGGGGGAGTCAGCCCCAGCATTTT | CAWSVERGGSQPQHF